The 22 T cell receptor beta chains below come from one sample, sequenced in a study of T cell repertoires in ileal Crohn's disease. Method: immunoSEQ multiplex PCR; TCRdb's copy keeps in-frame clones and lacks some. In the table there are about 7,700 clones, around 80% of which are singletons. This sample's time point: proximal margin of the surgical specimen (macroscopically non-inflamed). Input material: ileal tissue. The receptors were gathered from an adult with Crohn's disease.

The chain joins TRBV5-6 to TRBJ1-3; no clear D gene. Germline V gives CDR1 SGHDT, CDR2 YYEEEE. V gave up 2 bases and J gave up 0 bases, with 9 bases separating them. This CDR3 is built from 15 residues. Here the CDR3 DNA reads TGTGCCAGCAGCTTTCGACGGAGCTCTGGAAACACCATATATTTT. As protein: CASSFRRSSGNTIYF.

The V call is TRBV5-4, the J call TRBJ2-4; D gene uncertain. The V gene's germline CDR1 is SGHNT and CDR2 YYREEE (reference sequence). V was pared by 2 bases and J by 2 bases, with 8 bases between. This CDR3 has 14 amino acids. The CDR3 DNA reads TGTGCCAGCAGCTTAGAGCGAACCAAAAACATTCAGTACTTC. This codes for CASSLERTKNIQYF.

V gene TRBV4-1 combines with J gene TRBJ2-7, with TRBD2 matching over 12 bases. Germline loops: CDR1 MGHRA, CDR2 YSYEKL. Trimming at V came to 4 bases and at J to 0 bases, leaving 4 bases not matched to a gene. The CDR3 is made up of 16 amino acids. CDR3 in amino acids: CASSRGLAGSSYEQYF. The CDR3 DNA follows: TGCGCCAGCAGCCGAGGACTAGCGGGGAGCTCCTACGAGCAGTACTTC.

The chain couples TRBV27 to TRBJ1-5; D uncertain. Trimming removed 6 bases from V and 0 bases from J, with 12 bases in between. The CDR3 loop spans 15 amino acids. Germline CDR1 is MNHEY and CDR2 is SMNVEV (reference sequence). CDR3 sequence reads: CASRRVAYSNQPQHF. The CDR3 nucleotides are TGTGCCAGCAGAAGGGTGGCCTATAGCAATCAGCCCCAGCATTTT.

The genes are TRBV10-2 and TRBJ1-5; D is perhaps TRBD1 (5 bases). Trimming pared 10 bases from V and 0 bases from J, leaving 10 bases between. The CDR3 consists of 13 residues. The germline gives CDR1 WSHSY, CDR2 SAAADI. Written as DNA, the CDR3 is TGCGCCACCTCAGGGTATAGCAATCAGCCCCAGCATTTT. Translating gives CATSGYSNQPQHF.

The chain is built from TRBV6-1 and TRBJ2-7, with D maybe TRBD2 (6 bases). Germline V gene sequence: CDR1 MNHNS, CDR2 SASEGT. V lost 6 bases and J lost 2, with 17 bases in between. The CDR3 length is 15 residues. The CDR3 spells CASREPGEGPYEQYF. As DNA, the CDR3 is TGTGCCAGCAGAGAACCGGGAGAAGGACCCTACGAGCAGTACTTC.

This clone appeared once. The chain combines TRBV5-5 with TRBJ1-4; D unclear. CDR3 length: 14 amino acids. Trimming took 3 bases from V and 0 from J, leaving 6 bases between them. Germline-derived CDR1 and CDR2 are SGHKS and YYEKEE (reference sequence). The CDR3: CASSWSATNEKLFF. CDR3 bases: TGTGCCAGCAGCTGGAGTGCAACTAATGAAAAACTGTTTTTT.

The chain couples TRBV6-4 to TRBJ2-2; a weak D match, TRBD2 (6 bases). Germline V gives CDR1 MRHNA, CDR2 SNTAGT. This CDR3 is built from 14 residues. Trimming removed 0 bases at V and 4 bases at J, with 6 bases between. The CDR3 DNA reads TGTGCCAGCAGTGACTCGGGGGGCACCGGGGAGCTGTTTTTT. Its translation is CASSDSGGTGELFF.

This chain links TRBV5-1 with TRBJ1-6; D is undetermined. This CDR3 has 13 amino acids. Trimming cost V 0 bases and J 6 bases, with 4 bases left between them. CDR1 and CDR2 from the germline V gene are SGHRS and YFSETQ. The CDR3 sequence is CASSLDLNSPLHF. CDR3 bases: TGCGCCAGCAGCTTGGATCTTAATTCACCCCTCCACTTT.

The genes are TRBV6-5 and TRBJ2-3; maybe TRBD2 (5 bases). Germline loops: CDR1 MNHEY, CDR2 SVGAGI. This CDR3 spans 13 amino acids. Trimming cost V 7 bases and J 2 bases, with 10 bases left between them. In DNA, the CDR3 is TGTGCCAGCACGGCAGGACTCACAGATACGCAGTATTTT. Its translation is CASTAGLTDTQYF.

The chain recombines TRBV6-5 with TRBJ2-7; D not certain. V lost 2 bases and J 2 bases, leaving 10 bases between the germline ends. CDR3 length: 14 residues. CDR1 and CDR2 from the germline V gene are MNHEY and SVGAGI. The CDR3 here is CASSYVGATYEQYF. Here the CDR3 DNA reads TGTGCCAGCAGTTACGTAGGAGCCACCTACGAGCAGTACTTC.

This clone has just a few counts. The chain combines TRBV18 with TRBJ2-7, with 10 nucleotides matching TRBD1. V lost 6 bases, J lost 5 bases, and 7 bases stayed unmatched. The CDR3 has 14 residues. The germline V gene encodes CDR1 KGHSH and CDR2 LQKENI. This CDR3 is CASSDRGRGDEQYF. CDR3 coding DNA: TGTGCCAGCTCTGACAGGGGGCGCGGGGACGAGCAGTACTTC.

The chain employs TRBV28 and TRBJ2-2; the D is unclear. Per the germline V gene, CDR1 is MDHEN and CDR2 is SYDVKM. CDR3 length: 15 amino acids. V was cut by 5 bases and J by 1 base, with 11 bases left in between. The CDR3 sequence: CASSPGPLNTGELFF. Here the CDR3 DNA reads TGTGCCAGCAGTCCCGGCCCTTTGAACACCGGGGAGCTGTTTTTT.

The rearrangement joins TRBV10-3 to TRBJ2-7; D is uncertain. The germline V gene has CDR1 ENHRY and CDR2 SYGVKD. This CDR3 has 15 amino acids. Trimming left V 0 bases short and J 9 bases short, with 18 bases between. CDR3 sequence reads: CAISESKGPSFGQYF. CDR3 sequence (DNA): TGTGCCATCAGTGAGTCGAAAGGCCCTTCGTTCGGGCAGTACTTC.

This chain uses TRBV4-2 with TRBJ1-5; no clear D gene. CDR3 size: 17 residues. The germline V gene has CDR1 LGHNA and CDR2 YNFKEQ. V lost 0 bases and J 3 bases, leaving 15 bases between the germline ends. The CDR3 DNA sequence: TGTGCCAGCAGCCAAGATTATGTGGGTTCTAACAATCAGCCCCAGCATTTT. This sequence encodes CASSQDYVGSNNQPQHF.

The chain joins TRBV9 to TRBJ2-7, with D possibly being TRBD2 (6 bases). The germline V and J ends were trimmed by 3 bases and 5 bases, with 12 bases remaining between them. This CDR3 has 13 amino acids. The V gene's germline CDR1 is SGDLS and CDR2 YYNGEE. CDR3 sequence (DNA): TGTGCCAGCAGCGGCCTGCGGGGCCACGAGCAGTACTTC. This gives the protein CASSGLRGHEQYF.

This rearrangement joins TRBV6-1 to TRBJ1-2, with D uncertain. Germline V gene data show CDR1 as MNHNS and CDR2 as SASEGT. This CDR3 is 14 amino acids long. The V end lost 7 bases, the J end lost 6 bases, and 18 bases lay between the germline ends. The CDR3 nucleotides read TGTGCCAGCACCCGAAGACCGAATTCGGATGGCTACACCTTC. Translation: CASTRRPNSDGYTF.

The chain uses TRBV5-5 and TRBJ2-3; TRBD1 or TRBD2 may be the D gene (5 bases each). Germline V lookup: CDR1 SGHKS, CDR2 YYEKEE (reference sequence). Trimming shortened V by 2 bases and J by 4 bases, and 11 bases separated the two germline ends. The CDR3 totals 14 residues. In nucleotides, the CDR3 is TGTGCCAGCAGCTTAGAGTGGGGGTCAGATACGCAGTATTTT. It is translated as CASSLEWGSDTQYF.

The chain combines TRBV10-3 with TRBJ2-5; D unclear. Germline CDR1 and CDR2: ENHRY and SYGVKD. The germline V and J ends were trimmed by 0 bases and 10 bases, with 9 bases remaining between them. The CDR3 sequence is 12 residues long. For the CDR3, the DNA is TGTGCCATCAGTGAGTCTCTCGTGTTCCAGTACTTC. It translates to CAISESLVFQYF.

V is TRBV6-4 and J is TRBJ1-5; tentative D call: TRBD1 (5 bases). The CDR3 totals 13 residues. The V end lost 4 bases, the J end lost 1 base, and 5 bases lay between the germline ends. Germline V lookup: CDR1 MRHNA, CDR2 SNTAGT. CDR3 sequence (DNA): TGTGCCAGCAGTGCAGGGAGCAATCAGCCCCAGCATTTT. The encoded protein is CASSAGSNQPQHF.

The chain employs TRBV15 and TRBJ1-5; 10 nucleotides match TRBD1. Per germline, CDR1 LNHNV and CDR2 YYDKDF (reference sequence). The CDR3 totals 19 residues. The ends lost 0 bases at V and 2 bases at J; junction bases unmatched: 10. The CDR3 region is CATSRDRGQGIFGNQPQHF. Here the CDR3 DNA reads TGTGCCACCAGCAGAGATCGGGGACAGGGGATATTCGGCAATCAGCCCCAGCATTTT.

The rearrangement links TRBV29-1 to TRBJ1-4; D uncertain. The CDR3 spans 11 residues. V was shortened by 4 bases and J by 2 bases, with 2 bases between the two germline ends. Germline V CDR1 and CDR2: SQVTM, ANQGSEA. CDR3 nucleotide sequence: TGCAGCGTTGGGACTAATGAAAAACTGTTTTTT. Protein: CSVGTNEKLFF.